These T cell receptor beta chains were read from a single sample in a study of blood T cell repertoires in COVID-19. This table comes from immunoSEQ multiplex PCR, and its TCRdb copy is limited to in-frame clones, with some not included. The table shows some 290,000 clones, with 85% to 90% occurring only once. Sample: peripheral blood. These receptors all stem from a woman aged 40 to 50 with COVID-19, enrolled during active disease. Both conserved end residues are part of each CDR3. D genes are given only for firm matches. Expanded clones get a size class; other rows say once, few or many, or leave the size out.

>TRBV12-3/TRBV12-4|TRBJ1-5|NA|NA
TGTGCCAGCAGTCCCCCCGGGAATCAGCCCCAGCATTTT
CASSPPGNQPQHF
>TRBV6-5|TRBJ1-4|TRBD1|NA
TGTGCCAGCAGATACAGGGGGCTAGGCGAAAAACTGTTTTTT
CASRYRGLGEKLFF
>TRBV7-3|TRBJ2-1|TRBD2|NA
TGTGCCAGCAGCTCCGGAGCGGGACTCTACAATGAGCAGTTCTTC
CASSSGAGLYNEQFF
>TRBV28|TRBJ1-6|TRBD1|NA
TGTGCCAGCAGAACGAGCAGGGGGCAAAGTTCACCCCTCCACTTT
CASRTSRGQSSPLHF
>TRBV28|TRBJ1-6|NA|NA
TGTGCCAGCGGGAGGGGTATGGCCCTCCACTTT
CASGRGMALHF
>TRBV5-6|TRBJ1-1|NA|NA
TGTGCCAGCAGCTTGTGGTCGCCAGGGAACACTGAAGCTTTCTTT
CASSLWSPGNTEAFF
>TRBV27|TRBJ2-2|NA|NA
TGTGCCAGCAGGCAGGACACTTACACCGGGGAGCTGTTTTTT
CASRQDTYTGELFF
>TRBV6-2/TRBV6-3|TRBJ2-7|NA|NA
TGTGCCAGCAGTTCACAGAGCTACGAGCAGTACTTC
CASSSQSYEQYF
>TRBV13|TRBJ2-3|TRBD2|NA
TGTGCCAGCAGCTTAGTCCCGACTAGCGGGCCTGGTACGCAGTATTTT
CASSLVPTSGPGTQYF
>TRBV4-1|TRBJ2-7|TRBD2|few
TGCGCCAGCAGCCAAGAACTAGCGGCCCCCTACGAGCAGTACTTC
CASSQELAAPYEQYF
>TRBV19|TRBJ1-5|NA|NA
TGTGCCAGTAGCTTAAGGGGAGGGGTCAATCAGCCCCAGCATTTT
CASSLRGGVNQPQHF
>TRBV10-3|TRBJ1-3|NA|NA
TGTGCCATCAGGGGACAACTCATCTCTGGAAACACCATATATTTT
CAIRGQLISGNTIYF
>TRBV5-1|TRBJ2-5|NA|once
TGCGCCAGCATTCCTCTTTCGGGTAATACCAAGACCCAGTACTTC
CASIPLSGNTKTQYF
>TRBV5-1|TRBJ1-1|TRBD1|NA
TGCGCCAGCAGCTTCCTCGGACAGGGCACTGAAGCTTTCTTT
CASSFLGQGTEAFF
>TRBV24-1|TRBJ1-5|TRBD1|NA
TGTGCCACCAGTGAACCTGAGACAGGGGGAGGACAGCCCCAGCATTTT
CATSEPETGGGQPQHF
>TRBV9|TRBJ2-1|NA|NA
TGTGCCAGCAGCGCTCGGGACAATGAGCAGTTCTTC
CASSARDNEQFF
>TRBV14|TRBJ2-5|TRBD2|NA
TGTGCCAGCAGCCCCGGGACTAGCGGGGGAACCACTTCCCAAGAGACCCAGTACTTC
CASSPGTSGGTTSQETQYF
>TRBV27|TRBJ2-1|NA|NA
TGTGCCAGCAGTTTCCCACCAAGGAGCTCCTACAATGAGCAGTTCTTC
CASSFPPRSSYNEQFF
>TRBV7-6|TRBJ1-2|NA|NA
TGTGCCAGCAGCCCGGGTGCAGGGGATGATCCTAACTATGGCTACACCTTC
CASSPGAGDDPNYGYTF
>TRBV5-1|TRBJ2-5|NA|NA
TGCGCCAGCAGGACAGGACCTGAGGGAGAGACCCAGTACTTC
CASRTGPEGETQYF
>TRBV30|TRBJ1-2|NA|once
TGTGCCTGGTTCGGGGATTGGGACTATGGCTACACCTTC
CAWFGDWDYGYTF
>TRBV4-2|TRBJ1-6|NA|NA
TGTGCCAGCAGCCAAGAACCACAGACGGAAAATTCACCCCTCCACTTT
CASSQEPQTENSPLHF
>TRBV12-5|TRBJ1-1|NA|many
TGTGCTAGTGGTTTGGACCGGGGGGAGAACACTGAAGCTTTCTTT
CASGLDRGENTEAFF